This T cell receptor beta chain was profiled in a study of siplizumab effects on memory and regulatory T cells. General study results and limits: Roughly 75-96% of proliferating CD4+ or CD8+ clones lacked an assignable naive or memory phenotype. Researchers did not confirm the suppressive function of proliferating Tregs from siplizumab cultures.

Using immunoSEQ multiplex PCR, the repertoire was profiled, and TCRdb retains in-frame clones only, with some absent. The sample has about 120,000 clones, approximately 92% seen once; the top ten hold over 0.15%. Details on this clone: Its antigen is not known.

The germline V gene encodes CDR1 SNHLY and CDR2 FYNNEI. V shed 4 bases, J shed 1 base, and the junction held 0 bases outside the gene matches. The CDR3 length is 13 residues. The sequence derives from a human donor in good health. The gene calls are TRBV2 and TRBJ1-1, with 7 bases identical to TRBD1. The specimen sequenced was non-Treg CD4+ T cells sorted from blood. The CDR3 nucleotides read TGTGCCAGCAGTGGACAGGGGAACACTGAAGCTTTCTTT. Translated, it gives CASSGQGNTEAFF.